This T cell receptor (beta chain) was sequenced for a study of OX40 agonist ivuxolimab in advanced cancers. Across the study: The patients got ivuxolimab, which is an agonistic anti-OX40 (CD134) antibody. Two cutaneous melanoma patients and one hepatocellular carcinoma patient, three in all, had partial responses. Study-level findings and limits: Fewer expanded clones were found on average in CD4+ than in CD8+ T cells.

With respect to this clone: Its antigen is unidentified.

Patients who had autoimmune disease history or got systemic immunosuppression were left out. Sequenced by immunoSEQ multiplex PCR; TCRdb stores in-frame clones only, minus some. Among roughly 100,000 clones listed, 85% to 95% were seen once. The V end lost 1 base, the J end lost 2 bases, and 9 bases lay between the germline ends. The CDR3 has 14 amino acids. In germline, CDR1 is MDHEN, CDR2 SYDVKM. This receptor was obtained from an adult with an advanced solid tumor such as melanoma, head and neck, liver or kidney cancer. The specimen was CD4+ or CD8+ T cells sorted from blood, collected in a trial of the OX40 agonist ivuxolimab. The J gene is TRBJ2-7, the V gene TRBV28; a possible D gene is TRBD1 (6 bases). Written as DNA, the CDR3 is TGTGCCAGCAGTTTATTGGGGGCAACCTACGAGCAGTACTTC. Translation: CASSLLGATYEQYF.